This T cell receptor (beta chain) came from a study of T-cell reconstitution after alpha-beta-depleted transplantation in children. Unique molecular identifiers featured in how the TCRbeta library was prepared. TCRdb redid the calling of the PCR reads with MiXCR, one entry per CDR3 protein. The table includes about 340,000 distinct CDR3 sequences, 15% to 20% detected once. The germline CDR1 and CDR2 sequences are MNHEY and SVGEGT. V gave up 2 bases and J gave up 0 bases, with 4 bases separating them. The CDR3 runs to 13 residues. This clonotype appeared a few times. The gene calls are TRBV6-2 or TRBV6-3 and TRBJ2-5; D not certain. The receptor was isolated from a male patient aged 2-15 years who had a stem cell transplant for acute lymphoblastic leukemia, so the T cells may come from the graft donor. The sequencing used PBMCs, mostly from graft donor cells, collected 360 days after TCRalphabeta/CD19-depleted stem cell transplant. The CDR3 loop reads CASSYPYQETQYF. CDR3 bases: TGTGCCAGCAGTTACCCATACCAAGAGACCCAGTACTTC.